The sample holds a few counts of the clone carrying this TCR beta chain. Its antigen remains unknown. This entry belongs to a study of response to subunit inactivated influenza vaccine. TCRdb analysed the RT-PCR reads with MiXCR anew, one entry per CDR3 protein. The sample consists of about 800,000 distinct CDR3 sequences, around 20% of them appearing once. Findings of the study overall: Researchers suggested that each seasonal influenza vaccination recruits few new T cells.

The CDR3 is made up of 13 amino acids. Germline CDR1 GTSNPN, CDR2 SVGIG (reference sequence). V was shortened by 0 bases and J by 5 bases, with 10 bases between the two germline ends. This chain connects TRBV30 to TRBJ2-5; unclear D gene. The TCR comes from a man aged 50 to 59 who received an inactivated influenza vaccine. Sequencing was performed on PBMCs from blood, taken less than 6 days after vaccination. The CDR3 is CAWSVSGGETQYF. The CDR3 region has the DNA TGTGCCTGGAGTGTTTCGGGTGGTGAGACCCAGTACTTC.